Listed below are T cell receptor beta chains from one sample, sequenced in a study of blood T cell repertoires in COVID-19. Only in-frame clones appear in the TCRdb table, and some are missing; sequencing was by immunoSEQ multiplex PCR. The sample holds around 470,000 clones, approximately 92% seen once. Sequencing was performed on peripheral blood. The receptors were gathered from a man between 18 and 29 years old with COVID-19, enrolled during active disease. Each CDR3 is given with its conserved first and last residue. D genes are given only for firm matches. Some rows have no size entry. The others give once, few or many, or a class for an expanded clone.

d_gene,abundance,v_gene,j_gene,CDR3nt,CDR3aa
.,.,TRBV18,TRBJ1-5,TGTGCCAGCTCGCATGGGGGGTACGGTAGCAATCAGCCCCAGCATTTT,CASSHGGYGSNQPQHF
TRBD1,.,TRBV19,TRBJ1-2,TGTGCCAGTAGTATTCGGACAGGGGGTTTCTATGGCTACACCTTC,CASSIRTGGFYGYTF
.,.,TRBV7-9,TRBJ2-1,TGTGCCAGCAGCTTAGCGTCGGCAGGAGAGCAGTTCTTC,CASSLASAGEQFF
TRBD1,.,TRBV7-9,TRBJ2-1,TGTGCCAGCAGCTTAGTGTCAGGGGGATCGAGGAATGAGCAGTTCTTC,CASSLVSGGSRNEQFF
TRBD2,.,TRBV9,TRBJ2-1,TGTGCCAGCAACACGGGGGGGAGCTCCTACAATGAGCAGTTCTTC,CASNTGGSSYNEQFF
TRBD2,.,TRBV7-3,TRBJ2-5,TGTGCCAGCAGCCCGGGACTAGCGCGTGGTCAAGAGACCCAGTACTTC,CASSPGLARGQETQYF
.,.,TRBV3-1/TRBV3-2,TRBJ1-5,TGTGCCAGCAGCCAAGAGGAGGAGGTGGAGGGTCGGGATCAGCCCCAGCATTTT,CASSQEEEVEGRDQPQHF
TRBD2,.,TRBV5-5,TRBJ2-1,TGTGCCAGCAGCTTAGCTAGCGGTCGTTACAATGAGCAGTTCTTC,CASSLASGRYNEQFF
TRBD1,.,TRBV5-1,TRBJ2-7,TGCGCCAGCAGCTGGGGGACAGGGGGCCTATCCTACGAGCAGTACTTC,CASSWGTGGLSYEQYF
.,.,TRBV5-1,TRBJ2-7,TGCGCCAGCAGCCCCGCCAGGGGGGCGGACCTCAACTACGAGCAGTACTTC,CASSPARGADLNYEQYF
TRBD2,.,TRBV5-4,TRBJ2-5,TGTGCCAGCAGCCGAAAGAGAACAGCGGGGGGGCGTGGTGAGACCCAGTACTTC,CASSRKRTAGGRGETQYF
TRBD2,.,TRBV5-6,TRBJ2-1,TGTGCCAGCAGCAGGACTAGCGGGTCGTCCCCATACAATGAGCAGTTCTTC,CASSRTSGSSPYNEQFF
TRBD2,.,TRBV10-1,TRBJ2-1,TGCGCCAGCAGTGAGGGACTAGCCTACAATGAGCAGTTCTTC,CASSEGLAYNEQFF
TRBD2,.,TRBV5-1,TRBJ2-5,TGCGCCAGCAGCCGGCTGGGACTAGCAGTTCAAGAGACCCAGTACTTC,CASSRLGLAVQETQYF
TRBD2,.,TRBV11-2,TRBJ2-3,TGTGCCAGCAGCCATCGACTAGCGGGACGGTTAGATACGCAGTATTTT,CASSHRLAGRLDTQYF
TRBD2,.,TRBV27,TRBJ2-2,TGTGCCAGCAGTTGGGGACTAGCGGGGGCCGGGGAGCTGTTTTTT,CASSWGLAGAGELFF
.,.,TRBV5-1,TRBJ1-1,TGCGCCAGCAGCTGGGGAGGGGCGCAGGACACTGAAGCTTTCTTT,CASSWGGAQDTEAFF
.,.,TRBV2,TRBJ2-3,TGTGCCAGCAGCTTGCCCCAGGGGTCCTTTAGCACAGATACGCAGTATTTT,CASSLPQGSFSTDTQYF
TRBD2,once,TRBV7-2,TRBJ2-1,TGTGCCAGCAGCTTGAGCGGGGGCCCGAATGAGCAGTTCTTC,CASSLSGGPNEQFF
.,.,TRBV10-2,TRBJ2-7,TGCGCCAGCCGAGGCCTCGCCTACGAGCAGTACTTC,CASRGLAYEQYF
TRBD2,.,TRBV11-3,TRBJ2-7,TGTGCCAGCAGCTCCGAGGCGGGAGTACAGTACGAGCAGTACTTC,CASSSEAGVQYEQYF
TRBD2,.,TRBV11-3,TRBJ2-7,TGTGCCAGCAGCTTCTTTTATAGCGGGAGCTCCTACGAGCAGTACTTC,CASSFFYSGSSYEQYF
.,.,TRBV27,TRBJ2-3,TGTGCCAGCAGTTCCACCGGGACTACAGATACGCAGTATTTT,CASSSTGTTDTQYF
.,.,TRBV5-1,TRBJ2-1,TGCGCCAGCAGCGTAGCCCCGAGGGGGCGCGGGGATGAGCAGTTCTTC,CASSVAPRGRGDEQFF
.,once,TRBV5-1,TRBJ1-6,TGCGCCAGCAGTTCGGCGGGTTCACCCCTCCACTTT,CASSSAGSPLHF
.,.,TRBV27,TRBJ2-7,TGTGCCAGCAGTTTAAGAGGGCTCGAGCAGTACTTC,CASSLRGLEQYF
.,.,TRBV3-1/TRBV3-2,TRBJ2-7,TGTGCCAGCAGCCAAAGGACAGATGCCTACGAGCAGTACTTC,CASSQRTDAYEQYF
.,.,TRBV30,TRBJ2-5,TGTGCCTGGGCACCAGGGGGAGCGGGAGAGACCCAGTACTTC,CAWAPGGAGETQYF
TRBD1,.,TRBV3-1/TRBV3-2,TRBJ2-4,TGTGCCAGCAGCCGAGGACAGGGGAAAAACATTCAGTACTTC,CASSRGQGKNIQYF
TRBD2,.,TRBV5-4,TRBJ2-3,TGTGCCAGCAGCTACACAAGCAACACGGGAGGGCCCACAGATACGCAGTATTTT,CASSYTSNTGGPTDTQYF
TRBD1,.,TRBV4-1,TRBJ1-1,TGCGCCAGCAGCCAGGAGGGACAGGGAGGTACTGAAGCTTTCTTT,CASSQEGQGGTEAFF
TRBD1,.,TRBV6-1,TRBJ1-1,TGTGCCAGCAGTGAAGGGACAGGGGTAGCTTTCTTT,CASSEGTGVAFF
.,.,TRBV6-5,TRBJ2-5,TGTGCCAGCAGCCTAAACTACCAAGAGACCCAGTACTTC,CASSLNYQETQYF
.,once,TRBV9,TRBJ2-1,TGTGCCAGCAGCAAATTAGAAGAGCAGTTCTTC,CASSKLEEQFF
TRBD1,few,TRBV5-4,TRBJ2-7,TGTGCCAGCAGCCCGGGGGGACAGGGTCACTACGAGCAGTACTTC,CASSPGGQGHYEQYF
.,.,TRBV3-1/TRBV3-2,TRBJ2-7,TGTGCCAGCAGCCTGCGGGACCCGGTTCTTCACGAGCAGTACTTC,CASSLRDPVLHEQYF
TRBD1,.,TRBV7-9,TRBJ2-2,TGTGCCAGCAGCGGAGGACAGGAGAAAAATCCGAACACCGGGGAGCTGTTTTTT,CASSGGQEKNPNTGELFF
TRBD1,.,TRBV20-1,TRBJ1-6,TGCAGTGCTAGTGTAGGCAGGGGGGACTTTAATTCACCCCTCCACTTT,CSASVGRGDFNSPLHF